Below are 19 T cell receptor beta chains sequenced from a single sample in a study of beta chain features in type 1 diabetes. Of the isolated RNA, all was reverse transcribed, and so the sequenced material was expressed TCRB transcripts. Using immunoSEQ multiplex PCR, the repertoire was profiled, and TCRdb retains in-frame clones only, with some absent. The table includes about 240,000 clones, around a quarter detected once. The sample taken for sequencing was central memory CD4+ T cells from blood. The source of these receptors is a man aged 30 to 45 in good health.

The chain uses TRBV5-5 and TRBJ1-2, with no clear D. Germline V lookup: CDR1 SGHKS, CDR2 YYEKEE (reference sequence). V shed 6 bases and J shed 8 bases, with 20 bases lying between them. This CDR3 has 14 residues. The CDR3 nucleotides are TGTGCCAGCACCGAGTCGGGAAGAGCTTGGGGCTACACCTTC. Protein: CASTESGRAWGYTF.

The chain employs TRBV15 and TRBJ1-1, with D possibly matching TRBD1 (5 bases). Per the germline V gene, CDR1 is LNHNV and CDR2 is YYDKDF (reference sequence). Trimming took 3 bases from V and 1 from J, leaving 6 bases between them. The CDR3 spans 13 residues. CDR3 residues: CATSSRENTEAFF. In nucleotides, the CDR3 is TGTGCCACCAGCAGCAGGGAGAACACTGAAGCTTTCTTT.

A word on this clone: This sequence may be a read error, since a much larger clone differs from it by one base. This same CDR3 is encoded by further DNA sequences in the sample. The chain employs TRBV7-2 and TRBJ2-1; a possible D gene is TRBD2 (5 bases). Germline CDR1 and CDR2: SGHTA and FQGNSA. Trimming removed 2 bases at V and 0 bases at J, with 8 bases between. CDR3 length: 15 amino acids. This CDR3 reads CASSLTGSSYNEQFF. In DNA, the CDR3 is TGTGCCAGCAGCTTAACGGGAAGCTCCTACAATGAGCAGTTCTTC.

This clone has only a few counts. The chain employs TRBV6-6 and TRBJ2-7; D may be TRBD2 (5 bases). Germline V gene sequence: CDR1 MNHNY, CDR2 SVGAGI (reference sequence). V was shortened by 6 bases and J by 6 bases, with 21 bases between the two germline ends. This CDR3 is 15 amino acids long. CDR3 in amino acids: CASSTHSAPSGEQYF. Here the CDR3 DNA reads TGTGCCAGCAGCACCCATAGCGCTCCATCGGGCGAGCAGTACTTC.

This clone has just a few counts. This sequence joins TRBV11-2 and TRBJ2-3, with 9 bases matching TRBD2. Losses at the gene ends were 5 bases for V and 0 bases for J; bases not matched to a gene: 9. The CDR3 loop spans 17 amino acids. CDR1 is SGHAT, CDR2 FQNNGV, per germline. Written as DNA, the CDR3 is TGTGCCAGCAGCATAAGTAGCGGGGGCCCTAGCACAGATACGCAGTATTTT. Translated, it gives CASSISSGGPSTDTQYF.

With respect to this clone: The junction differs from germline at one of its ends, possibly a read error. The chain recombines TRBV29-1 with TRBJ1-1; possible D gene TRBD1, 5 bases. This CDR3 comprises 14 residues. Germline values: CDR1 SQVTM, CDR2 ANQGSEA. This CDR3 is CRVDDRGRNTEAFF. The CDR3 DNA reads TGCAGAGTTGATGATAGGGGAAGGAACACTGAAGCTTTCTTT.

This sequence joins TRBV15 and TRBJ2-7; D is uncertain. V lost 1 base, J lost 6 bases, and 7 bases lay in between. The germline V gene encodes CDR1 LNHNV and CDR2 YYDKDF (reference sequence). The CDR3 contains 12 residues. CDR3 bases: TGTGCCACCAGCAGAGCGGATGGCGAGCAGTACTTC. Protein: CATSRADGEQYF.

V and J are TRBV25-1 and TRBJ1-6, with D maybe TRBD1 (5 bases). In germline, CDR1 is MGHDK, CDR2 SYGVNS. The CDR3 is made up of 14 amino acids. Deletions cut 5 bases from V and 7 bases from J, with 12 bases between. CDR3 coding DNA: TGTGCCAGCAGTCGACAGACCCCGAATTCACCCCTCCACTTT. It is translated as CASSRQTPNSPLHF.

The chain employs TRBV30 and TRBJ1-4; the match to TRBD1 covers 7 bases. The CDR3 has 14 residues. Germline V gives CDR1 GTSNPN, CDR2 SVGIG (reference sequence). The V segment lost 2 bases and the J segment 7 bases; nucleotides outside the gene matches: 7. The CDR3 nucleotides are TGTGCCTGGAGTTTACAGGGGTTGGGTGAAAAACTGTTTTTT. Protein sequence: CAWSLQGLGEKLFF.

The DNA for the CDR3 is TGCGCCAGCAGCTTGGACTCACAGAACACCGGGGAGCTGTTTTTT. Its translation is CASSLDSQNTGELFF. The chain links TRBV5-1 to TRBJ2-2; no definite D call. V was clipped by 0 bases and J by 1 base, with 7 bases between them. Germline loops: CDR1 SGHRS, CDR2 YFSETQ. This CDR3 region has 15 residues. Drawing the rest from reference TRBV5-1 and TRBJ2-2, the complete variable domain is KAGVTQTPRYLIKTRGQQVTLSCSPISGHRSVSWYQQTPGQGLQFLFEYFSETQRNKGNFPGRFSGRQFSNSRSEMNVSTLELGDSALYLCASSLDSQNTGELFFGEGSRLTVL.

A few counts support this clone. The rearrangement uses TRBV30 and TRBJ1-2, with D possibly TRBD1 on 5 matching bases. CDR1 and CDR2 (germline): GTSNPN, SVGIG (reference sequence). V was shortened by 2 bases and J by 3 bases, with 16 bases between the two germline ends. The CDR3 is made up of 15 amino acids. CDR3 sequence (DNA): TGTGCCTGGAGTCCTGGGGCAGTATATCACTATGGCTACACCTTC. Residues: CAWSPGAVYHYGYTF.

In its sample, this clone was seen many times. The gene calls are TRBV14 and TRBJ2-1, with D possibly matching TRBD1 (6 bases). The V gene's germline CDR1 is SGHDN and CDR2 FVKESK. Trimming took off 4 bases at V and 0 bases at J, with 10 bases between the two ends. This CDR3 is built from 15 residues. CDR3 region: CASSLDRSSYNEQFF. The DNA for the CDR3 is TGTGCCAGCAGCCTCGACAGGAGCTCCTACAATGAGCAGTTCTTC.

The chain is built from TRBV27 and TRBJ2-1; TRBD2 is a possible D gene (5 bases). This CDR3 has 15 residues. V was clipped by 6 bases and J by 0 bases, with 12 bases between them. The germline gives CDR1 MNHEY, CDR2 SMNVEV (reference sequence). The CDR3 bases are TGTGCCAGCAGGAGATCTAGCAACTCCTACAATGAGCAGTTCTTC. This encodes CASRRSSNSYNEQFF.

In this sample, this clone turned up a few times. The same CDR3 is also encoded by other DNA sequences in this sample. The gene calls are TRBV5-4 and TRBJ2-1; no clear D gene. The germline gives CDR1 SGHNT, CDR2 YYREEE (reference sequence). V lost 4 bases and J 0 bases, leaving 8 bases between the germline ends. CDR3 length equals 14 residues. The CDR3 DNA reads TGTGCCAGCAGCCCCGAGAGCTCCTACAATGAGCAGTTCTTC. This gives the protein CASSPESSYNEQFF.

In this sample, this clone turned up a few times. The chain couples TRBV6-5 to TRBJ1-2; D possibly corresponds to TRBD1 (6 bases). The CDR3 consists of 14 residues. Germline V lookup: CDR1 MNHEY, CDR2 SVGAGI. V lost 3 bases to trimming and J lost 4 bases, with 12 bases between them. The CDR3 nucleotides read TGTGCCAGCAGTTATGGTGGACAGCCCTATGGCTACACCTTC. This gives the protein CASSYGGQPYGYTF.

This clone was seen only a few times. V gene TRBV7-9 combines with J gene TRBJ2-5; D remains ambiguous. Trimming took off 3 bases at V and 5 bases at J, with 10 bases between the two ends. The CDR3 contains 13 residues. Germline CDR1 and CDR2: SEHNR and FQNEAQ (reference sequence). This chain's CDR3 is CASSFHLRETQYF. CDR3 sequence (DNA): TGTGCCAGCAGCTTCCACTTGAGGGAGACCCAGTACTTC.

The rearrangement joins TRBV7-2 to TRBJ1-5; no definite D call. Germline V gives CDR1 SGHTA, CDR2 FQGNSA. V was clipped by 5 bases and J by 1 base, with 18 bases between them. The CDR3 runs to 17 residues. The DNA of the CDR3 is TGTGCCAGCAGCGAAGAGGGTGTGGGGAGGAGCAATCAGCCCCAGCATTTT. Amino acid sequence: CASSEEGVGRSNQPQHF.

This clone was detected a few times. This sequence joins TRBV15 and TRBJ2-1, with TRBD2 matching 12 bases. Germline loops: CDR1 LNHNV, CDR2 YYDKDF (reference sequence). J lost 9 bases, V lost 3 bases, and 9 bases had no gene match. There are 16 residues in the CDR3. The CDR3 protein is CATSRSTSGGRSEQFF. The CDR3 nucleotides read TGTGCCACCAGCAGGTCGACTAGCGGGGGCCGGAGTGAGCAGTTCTTC.

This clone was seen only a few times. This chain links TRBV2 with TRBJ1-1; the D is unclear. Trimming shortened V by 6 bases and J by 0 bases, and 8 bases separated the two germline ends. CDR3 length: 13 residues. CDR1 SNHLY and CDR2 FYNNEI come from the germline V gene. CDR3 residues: CASSDQMNTEAFF. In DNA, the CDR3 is TGTGCCAGCAGCGACCAAATGAACACTGAAGCTTTCTTT. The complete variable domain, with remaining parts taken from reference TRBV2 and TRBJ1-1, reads EPEVTQTPSHQVTQMGQEVILRCVPISNHLYFYWYRQILGQKVEFLVSFYNNEISEKSEIFDDQFSVERPDGSNFTLKIRSTKLEDSAMYFCASSDQMNTEAFFGQGTRLTVV.